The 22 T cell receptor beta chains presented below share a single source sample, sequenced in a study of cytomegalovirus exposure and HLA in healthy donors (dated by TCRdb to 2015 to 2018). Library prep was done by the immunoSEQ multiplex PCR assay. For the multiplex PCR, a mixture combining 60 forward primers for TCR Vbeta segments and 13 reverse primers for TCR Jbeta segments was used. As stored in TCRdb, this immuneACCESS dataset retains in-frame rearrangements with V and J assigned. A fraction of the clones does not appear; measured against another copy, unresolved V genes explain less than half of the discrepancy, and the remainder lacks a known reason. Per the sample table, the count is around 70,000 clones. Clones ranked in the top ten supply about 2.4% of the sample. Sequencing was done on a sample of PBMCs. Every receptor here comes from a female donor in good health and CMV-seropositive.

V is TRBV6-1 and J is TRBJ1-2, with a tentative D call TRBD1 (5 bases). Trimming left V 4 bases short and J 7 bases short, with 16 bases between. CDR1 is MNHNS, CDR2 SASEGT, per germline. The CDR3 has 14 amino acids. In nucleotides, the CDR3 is TGTGCCAGCAGTGTAATGACAGCGTCCTTTGGCTACACCTTC. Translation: CASSVMTASFGYTF.

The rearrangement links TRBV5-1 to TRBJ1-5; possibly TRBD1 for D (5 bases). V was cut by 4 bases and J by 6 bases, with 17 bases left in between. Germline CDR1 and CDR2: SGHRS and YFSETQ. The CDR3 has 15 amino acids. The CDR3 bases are TGCGCCAGCAGCCCCGTGGGGGGGGATGTTCAGCCCCAGCATTTT. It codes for CASSPVGGDVQPQHF. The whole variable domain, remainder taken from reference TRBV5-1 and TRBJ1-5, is KAGVTQTPRYLIKTRGQQVTLSCSPISGHRSVSWYQQTPGQGLQFLFEYFSETQRNKGNFPGRFSGRQFSNSRSEMNVSTLELGDSALYLCASSPVGGDVQPQHFGDGTRLSIL.

CDR3 region: CASSLEQGMRTEAFF. CDR3 bases: TGTGCCAGCAGCTTAGAACAGGGAATGAGGACTGAAGCTTTCTTT. The genes are TRBV7-9 and TRBJ1-1, with TRBD1 as a possible D gene (6 bases). The CDR3 runs to 15 residues. Germline CDR1 and CDR2: SEHNR and FQNEAQ (reference sequence). Trimming took 1 base from V and 5 from J, leaving 14 bases between them.

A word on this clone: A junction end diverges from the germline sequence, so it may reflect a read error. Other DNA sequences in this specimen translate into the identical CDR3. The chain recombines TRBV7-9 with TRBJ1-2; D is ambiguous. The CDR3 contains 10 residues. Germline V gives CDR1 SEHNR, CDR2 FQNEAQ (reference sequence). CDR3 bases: TGTGCAAGCAGCCTCAGACAATACACCTTC. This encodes CASSLRQYTF.

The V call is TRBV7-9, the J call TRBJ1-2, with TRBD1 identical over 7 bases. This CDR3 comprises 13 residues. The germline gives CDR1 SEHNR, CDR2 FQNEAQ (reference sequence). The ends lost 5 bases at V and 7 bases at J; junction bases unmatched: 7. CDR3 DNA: TGTGCCAGCAGCGCGGGACAGCAGGGTGGCTACACCTTC. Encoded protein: CASSAGQQGGYTF.

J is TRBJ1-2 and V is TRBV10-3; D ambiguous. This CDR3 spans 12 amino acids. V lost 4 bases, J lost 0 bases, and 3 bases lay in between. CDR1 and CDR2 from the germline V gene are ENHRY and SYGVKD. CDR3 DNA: TGTGCCATCAGTGCTGCTAACTATGGCTACACCTTC. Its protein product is CAISAANYGYTF.

CDR3 protein: CASSGGRASAYEQYF. CDR3 coding DNA: TGTGCCAGTAGTGGCGGCAGGGCTTCAGCCTACGAGCAGTACTTC. The genes are TRBV19 and TRBJ2-7, with D tentatively TRBD1 (5 bases). The CDR3 sequence is 15 residues long. Germline V gene data show CDR1 as LNHDA and CDR2 as SQIVND (reference sequence). V lost 5 bases, J lost 2 bases, and 16 bases lay in between.

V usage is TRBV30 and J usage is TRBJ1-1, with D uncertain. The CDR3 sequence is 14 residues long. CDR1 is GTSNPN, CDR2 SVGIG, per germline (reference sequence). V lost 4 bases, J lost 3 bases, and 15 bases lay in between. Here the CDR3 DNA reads TGTGCCTGGAACGCGCAGGTCCCCTACACTGAAGCTTTCTTT. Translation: CAWNAQVPYTEAFF.

This CDR3 is CALRGGLNQPQHF. The CDR3 nucleotides are TGTGCCCTAAGAGGGGGTCTAAATCAGCCCCAGCATTTT. V gene TRBV28 combines with J gene TRBJ1-5; tentative D call: TRBD1 (6 bases). V was clipped by 11 bases and J by 4 bases, with 15 bases between them. The CDR3 has 13 amino acids. Germline V CDR1 and CDR2: MDHEN, SYDVKM.

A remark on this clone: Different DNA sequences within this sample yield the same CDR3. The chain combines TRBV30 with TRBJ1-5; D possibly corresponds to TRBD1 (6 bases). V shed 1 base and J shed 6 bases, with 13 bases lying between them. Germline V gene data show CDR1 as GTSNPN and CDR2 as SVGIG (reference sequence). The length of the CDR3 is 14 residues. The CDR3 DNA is TGTGCCTGGAGTGGTTCAGGGGAGACTCAGCCCCAGCATTTT. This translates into CAWSGSGETQPQHF. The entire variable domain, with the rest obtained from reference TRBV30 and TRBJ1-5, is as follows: SQTIHQWPATLVQPVGSPLSLECTVEGTSNPNLYWYRQAAGRGLQLLFYSVGIGQISSEVPQNLSASRPQDRQFILSSKKLLLSDSGFYLCAWSGSGETQPQHFGDGTRLSIL.

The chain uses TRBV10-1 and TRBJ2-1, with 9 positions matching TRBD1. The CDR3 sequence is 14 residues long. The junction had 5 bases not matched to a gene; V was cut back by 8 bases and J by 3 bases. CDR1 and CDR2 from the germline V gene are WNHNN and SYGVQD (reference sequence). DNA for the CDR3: TGCGCCAGCTCAATGACAGGGGGCTACAATGAGCAGTTCTTC. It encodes CASSMTGGYNEQFF.

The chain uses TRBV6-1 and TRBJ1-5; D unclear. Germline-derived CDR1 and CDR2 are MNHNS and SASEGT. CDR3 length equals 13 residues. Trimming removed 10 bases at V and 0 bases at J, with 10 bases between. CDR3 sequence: CATQRDSNQPQHF. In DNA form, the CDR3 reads TGTGCCACCCAAAGAGATAGCAATCAGCCCCAGCATTTT.

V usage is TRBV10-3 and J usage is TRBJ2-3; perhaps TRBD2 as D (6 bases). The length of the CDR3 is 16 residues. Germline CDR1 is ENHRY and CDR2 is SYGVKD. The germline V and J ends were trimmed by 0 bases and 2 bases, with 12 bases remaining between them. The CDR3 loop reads CAISESVGTDTDTQYF. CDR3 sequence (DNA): TGTGCCATCAGTGAGTCGGTGGGGACTGACACAGATACGCAGTATTTT.

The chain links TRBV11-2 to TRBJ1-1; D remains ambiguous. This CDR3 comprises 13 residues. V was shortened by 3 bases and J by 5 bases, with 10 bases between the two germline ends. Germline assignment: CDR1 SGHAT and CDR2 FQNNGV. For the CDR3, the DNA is TGTGCCAGCAGCTTCTACGAGGTAACTGAAGCTTTCTTT. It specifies CASSFYEVTEAFF.

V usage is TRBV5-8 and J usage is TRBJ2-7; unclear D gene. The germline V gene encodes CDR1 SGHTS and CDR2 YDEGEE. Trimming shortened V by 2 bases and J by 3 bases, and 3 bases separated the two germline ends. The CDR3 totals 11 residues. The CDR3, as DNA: TGTGCCAGCAGCTTTAACTACGAGCAGTACTTC. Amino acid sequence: CASSFNYEQYF.

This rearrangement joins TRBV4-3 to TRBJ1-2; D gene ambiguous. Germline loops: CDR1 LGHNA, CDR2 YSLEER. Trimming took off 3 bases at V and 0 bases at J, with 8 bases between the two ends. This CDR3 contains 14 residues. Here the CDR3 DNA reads TGCGCCAGCAGCCAGGCCGGGGCTAACTATGGCTACACCTTC. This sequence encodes CASSQAGANYGYTF.

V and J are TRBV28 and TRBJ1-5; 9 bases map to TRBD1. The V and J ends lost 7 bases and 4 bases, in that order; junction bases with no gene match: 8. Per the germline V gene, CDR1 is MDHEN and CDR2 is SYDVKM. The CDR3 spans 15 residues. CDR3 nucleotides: TGTGCCAGCAAAGTTTTGGGGACAGGGAATCAGCCCCAGCATTTT. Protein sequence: CASKVLGTGNQPQHF.

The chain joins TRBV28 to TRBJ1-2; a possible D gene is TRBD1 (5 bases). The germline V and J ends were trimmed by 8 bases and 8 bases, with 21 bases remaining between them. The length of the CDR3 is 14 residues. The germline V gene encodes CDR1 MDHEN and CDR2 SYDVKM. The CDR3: CASLGWGAREGYTF. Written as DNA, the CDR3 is TGTGCCAGCTTGGGGTGGGGCGCCAGGGAAGGCTACACCTTC.

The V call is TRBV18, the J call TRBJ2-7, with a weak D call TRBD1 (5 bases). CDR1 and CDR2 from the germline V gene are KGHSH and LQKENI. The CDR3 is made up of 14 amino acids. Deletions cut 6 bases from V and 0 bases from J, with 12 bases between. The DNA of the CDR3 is TGTGCCAGCTCGCCCGACAGAAACTCCTACGAGCAGTACTTC. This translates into CASSPDRNSYEQYF.

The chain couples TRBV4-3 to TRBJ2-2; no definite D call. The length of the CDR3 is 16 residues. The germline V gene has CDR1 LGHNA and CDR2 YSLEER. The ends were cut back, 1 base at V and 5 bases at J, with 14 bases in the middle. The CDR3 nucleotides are TGCGCCAGCAGCCAAGTTTCAGGCCACAATACCGGGGAGCTGTTTTTT. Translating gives CASSQVSGHNTGELFF.

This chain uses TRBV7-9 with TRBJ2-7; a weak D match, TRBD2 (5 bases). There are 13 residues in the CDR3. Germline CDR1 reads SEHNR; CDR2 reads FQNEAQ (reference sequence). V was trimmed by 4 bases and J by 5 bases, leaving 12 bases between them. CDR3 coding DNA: TGTGCCAGCAGCTCGAGAAGCGGTCACGAGCAGTACTTC. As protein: CASSSRSGHEQYF.

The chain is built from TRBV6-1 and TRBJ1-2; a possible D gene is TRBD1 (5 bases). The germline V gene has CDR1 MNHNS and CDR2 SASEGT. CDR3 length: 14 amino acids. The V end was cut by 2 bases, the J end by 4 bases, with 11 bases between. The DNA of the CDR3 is TGTGCCAGCAGTGAACACAGGTTGACCTATGGCTACACCTTC. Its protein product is CASSEHRLTYGYTF.